This T cell receptor (beta chain) derives from a study of shared clonotypes between healthy human individuals. The CDR3 runs 11 residues. The V end was cut by 7 bases, the J end by 8 bases, with 9 bases between. Germline V gives CDR1 SNHLY, CDR2 FYNNEI. Subsets obtained from CD4+ cells comprised CD45RA+ naive and CD45RA-negative memory cells. Libraries were prepared by immunoSEQ multiplex PCR; TCRdb keeps only in-frame clonotypes and omits some of them. Altogether 950,000 to 1,300,000 clones are present, more than 60% being singletons, with the ten largest covering nearly 1.5%. The TCR sequence derives from a young man in good health. Material for sequencing was memory CD4+ T cells sorted from blood. As to subset: CD45RA-negative fraction. This rearrangement joins TRBV2 to TRBJ1-3, with D unclear. CDR3 protein: CASTSRDTIYF. The CDR3, as DNA: TGTGCCAGCACCTCTCGAGACACCATATATTTT.